These 12 T cell receptor beta chains were all obtained from the same sample, sequenced in a study of T-cell reconstitution after alpha-beta-depleted transplantation in children. Unique molecular identifiers were incorporated into the prepared TCRbeta library. TCRdb passed the PCR reads through MiXCR, listing each CDR3 protein once. The data show about 980,000 distinct CDR3 sequences, about 29% seen once. The sequencing here drew on PBMCs, mostly from graft donor cells, taken 360 days after TCRalphabeta/CD19-depleted stem cell transplant. The origin of the receptors is a boy younger than two who had a stem cell transplant for SCID, so the T cells may come from the graft donor.

This clonotype was detected only a few times. V usage is TRBV28 and J usage is TRBJ2-5; D perhaps matches TRBD1 (7 bases). CDR3 length: 15 residues. V was pared by 6 bases and J by 4 bases, with 18 bases between. CDR1 and CDR2 (germline): MDHEN, SYDVKM. The DNA of the CDR3 is TGTGCCAGCAGCCGAAGACAGGGAGGAGGAGAGACCCAGTACTTC. Translation gives CASSRRQGGGETQYF.

The CDR3 region is CSATGLAGFSYEQYF. The CDR3, as DNA: TGCAGTGCTACGGGACTAGCGGGGTTCTCCTACGAGCAGTACTTC. This chain uses TRBV20-1 with TRBJ2-7; TRBD2 agrees at 13 bases. The CDR3 consists of 15 residues. CDR1 is DFQATT and CDR2 is SNEGSKA in the germline V gene (reference sequence). Unmatched junction bases numbered 3, after V lost 4 bases and J lost 0 bases.

The chain has TRBV15 and TRBJ2-7; maybe TRBD2 (5 bases). Trimming took 1 base from V and 2 from J, leaving 9 bases between them. The CDR3 is 14 residues long. Germline V gene lookup returns CDR1 LNHNV and CDR2 YYDKDF (reference sequence). CDR3 DNA: TGTGCCACCAGCAGAGCCGCACTAGCCTACGAGCAGTACTTC. Translating gives CATSRAALAYEQYF.

This chain uses TRBV10-3 with TRBJ2-7; D is tentatively TRBD1 or TRBD2 (5 bases each). This CDR3 comprises 13 residues. V shed 2 bases and J shed 9 bases, with 14 bases lying between them. CDR1 is ENHRY, CDR2 SYGVKD, per germline. CDR3 in amino acids: CAISEALEGTQYF. The CDR3, as DNA: TGTGCCATCAGTGAGGCCCTGGAAGGGACGCAGTACTTC.

The chain links TRBV4-2 to TRBJ2-5; 9 positions agree with TRBD2. V was pared by 0 bases and J by 5 bases, with 7 bases of the junction left unmatched. Germline values: CDR1 LGHNA, CDR2 YNFKEQ. This CDR3 has 16 amino acids. CDR3 loop: CASSQDRRGLAETQYF. CDR3 coding DNA: TGTGCCAGCAGCCAAGATAGGCGTGGACTAGCGGAGACCCAGTACTTC.

This clonotype has ten or more counts. The chain uses TRBV20-1 and TRBJ2-5; tentative D call: TRBD2 (7 bases). Germline V gene sequence: CDR1 DFQATT, CDR2 SNEGSKA (reference sequence). This CDR3 region has 12 residues. With 4 bases removed from V and 5 bases from J, the gap between germline ends came to 11 bases. For the CDR3, the DNA is TGCAGTGCTAAGGGGGGAGGGGAGACCCAGTACTTC. Its translation: CSAKGGGETQYF.

V gene TRBV4-2 combines with J gene TRBJ2-7, with TRBD1 identical over 7 bases. The length of the CDR3 is 15 residues. V lost 4 bases and J lost 3; bases outside the gene matches: 9. The germline gives CDR1 LGHNA, CDR2 YNFKEQ. The CDR3 DNA follows: TGTGCCAGCAGCCTCGACAGGGAAGATCTCTACGAGCAGTACTTC. Translation gives CASSLDREDLYEQYF.

The genes are TRBV7-2 and TRBJ1-1; maybe TRBD1 (5 bases). The CDR3 contains 16 residues. The V gene's germline CDR1 is SGHTA and CDR2 FQGNSA. V dropped 2 bases and J dropped 1 base, with 14 bases sitting between them. The CDR3 loop reads CASSLFIRRANTEAFF. CDR3 nucleotide sequence: TGTGCCAGCAGCTTATTTATCCGCAGGGCGAACACTGAAGCTTTCTTT.

The V call is TRBV7-9, the J call TRBJ2-7; D remains unclear. The V end was cut by 5 bases, the J end by 7 bases, with 18 bases between. Looked up from germline, CDR1 is SEHNR and CDR2 is FQNEAQ (reference sequence). There are 14 residues in the CDR3. The CDR3 loop is CASSQALGSGEQYF. In DNA, the CDR3 is TGTGCCAGCAGCCAGGCCCTGGGTTCTGGTGAGCAGTACTTC.

This clonotype was counted a few times. The rearrangement uses TRBV6-1 and TRBJ2-7, with D perhaps TRBD1 (5 bases). The CDR3 is 16 amino acids. Germline V CDR1 and CDR2: MNHNS, SASEGT. Trimming took 3 bases from V and 3 from J, leaving 18 bases between them. CDR3 bases: TGTGCCAGCAGTGAGCAGGGTGAAGGTTGGGGCTACGAGCAGTACTTC. Encoded protein: CASSEQGEGWGYEQYF.

This clonotype was recorded a few times. J is TRBJ2-1 and V is TRBV5-1, with no clear D. In germline, CDR1 is SGHRS, CDR2 YFSETQ. CDR3 length: 15 residues. V was clipped by 5 bases and J by 4 bases, with 16 bases between them. The CDR3 nucleotides read TGCGCCAGCAGGTACTCCCAACATCAATACAATGAGCAGTTCTTC. This codes for CASRYSQHQYNEQFF.

The chain has TRBV5-1 and TRBJ2-1; 9 positions match TRBD2. The J segment lost 5 bases and the V segment lost 3 bases, leaving 9 bases of the junction unmatched. Germline CDR1 reads SGHRS; CDR2 reads YFSETQ. The CDR3 has 16 residues. The CDR3 sequence is CASSYISGGGNNEQFF. The CDR3 DNA follows: TGCGCCAGCAGCTACATTAGCGGGGGTGGAAACAATGAGCAGTTCTTC.